This TCR beta chain is from a study of post-analysis software for immune sequencing data. Study results and caveats: Four or five TRBV segments occurring more often in patients than controls included TRBV5-6, TRBV5-1 and TRBV20-1.

The CDR3 is 16 amino acids. The germline V gene encodes CDR1 MNHEY and CDR2 SVGEGT. Trimming cost V 0 bases and J 2 bases, with 11 bases left between them. Carried by the TCR beta cDNA libraries were unique molecular identifiers. TCRdb passed the PCR reads through MiXCR, listing each CDR3 protein once. The sample records about 460,000 distinct CDR3 sequences, nearly 45% being singletons. A remark on this clonotype: Its target is not known.

Sequencing input: blood. This chain uses TRBV6-2 or TRBV6-3 with TRBJ1-5; possible D gene TRBD1, 5 bases. The clonotype originates from a girl aged 10 to 17 with multiple sclerosis. CDR3 in DNA: TGTGCCAGCAGTTACTCGAGTGAAGGGGGCAATCAGCCCCAGCATTTT. Encoded protein: CASSYSSEGGNQPQHF.